What follows are 18 T cell receptor beta chains derived from one specimen sequenced in a study of blood T cells in healthy people across ages. Combining a sample-barcoded 5' primer with a J-beta primer mix, a second PCR ran for 7 to 11 cycles. TCRdb used MiXCR to reprocess the 5' RACE reads, holding one entry per CDR3 protein. The sample gives some 690,000 distinct CDR3 sequences, about 20% of which show up once; roughly 22% is in the top ten. The sample taken for sequencing was blood. These receptors were obtained from a man between 65 and 85 years old in good health.

This clonotype was counted between two and nine times. The rearrangement links TRBV30 to TRBJ1-1; 7 bases line up with TRBD1. The CDR3 runs to 12 residues. V shed 6 bases, J shed 4 bases, and the junction held 5 bases outside the gene matches. CDR1 GTSNPN and CDR2 SVGIG come from the germline V gene (reference sequence). The CDR3 nucleotides are TGTGCCTGTAAGACAGGGAGCACTGAAGCTTTCTTT. It is translated as CACKTGSTEAFF.

Only one count was recorded for this clonotype. Just one base apart from a much larger clone, this may be a read error. This sequence joins TRBV24-1 and TRBJ2-1; 8 bases map to TRBD1. V lost 2 bases and J lost 6; bases outside the gene matches: 8. The CDR3 spans 16 residues. The germline V gene has CDR1 KGHDR and CDR2 SFDVKD. CDR3 amino acids: CATSDYQTGDSNEQFF. CDR3 sequence (DNA): TGTGCCACCAGTGATTACCAGACAGGGGACTCCAATGAGCAGTTCTTC.

The rearrangement uses TRBV3-1 and TRBJ2-1; no firm D call. The DNA end is more similar to TRBJ2-5, so the J call may be wrong. Looked up from germline, CDR1 is LGHDT and CDR2 is YNNKEL (reference sequence). The CDR3 runs to 16 residues. The CDR3 here is CASSLKTRPPWETQYF. The DNA of the CDR3 is TGTGCCAGCAGCCTCAAGACGAGACCTCCTTGGGAGACCCAGTACTTC.

The V and J genes are TRBV6-5 and TRBJ2-4; 7 bases are shared with TRBD2. The ends lost 2 bases at V and 8 bases at J; junction bases unmatched: 6. There are 14 residues in the CDR3. Germline V gene sequence: CDR1 MNHEY, CDR2 SVGAGI. In DNA, the CDR3 is TGTGCCAGCAGTTACAGGGCGGGGAGGGACATTCAGTACTTC. It encodes CASSYRAGRDIQYF.

The gene calls are TRBV28 and TRBJ2-7; 8 bases line up with TRBD1. With V trimmed by 8 bases and J by 1 base, 7 bases remained unmatched. Per the germline V gene, CDR1 is MDHEN and CDR2 is SYDVKM. The CDR3 is 14 amino acids. The CDR3 DNA reads TGTGCCAGCCTCCCAGGGGGCAGATCCTACGAGCAGTACTTC. Encoded protein: CASLPGGRSYEQYF.

In this sample, this clonotype turned up many times. This rearrangement joins TRBV6-5 to TRBJ2-1, with 10 bases identical to TRBD2. The germline V gene encodes CDR1 MNHEY and CDR2 SVGAGI. J was trimmed by 4 bases and V by 6 bases; bases with no gene match: 6. This CDR3 contains 15 residues. The CDR3 coding sequence is TGTGCCAGCAGCCGTACTAGCGGGGTGTACAATGAGCAGTTCTTC. Protein: CASSRTSGVYNEQFF.

The chain carries TRBV14 and TRBJ1-1; TRBD1 matches at 7 bases. The CDR3 runs to 16 residues. CDR1 SGHDN and CDR2 FVKESK come from the germline V gene. V shed 2 bases and J 8 bases; nucleotides not matched to a gene: 14. Here the CDR3 reads CASSQLRGQQAPEAFF. DNA of the CDR3: TGTGCCAGCAGCCAATTAAGGGGACAGCAAGCCCCCGAAGCTTTCTTT.

The table lists this clonotype with a few counts. CDR3 sequence reads: CASSYSEGGETQYF. CDR3 in DNA: TGTGCCAGCAGCTATAGCGAGGGAGGAGAGACCCAGTACTTC. V gene TRBV5-5 combines with J gene TRBJ2-5, with D possibly being TRBD2 (6 bases). The CDR3 spans 14 residues. The V and J ends lost 3 bases and 4 bases respectively, with 13 bases between them. Germline V lookup: CDR1 SGHKS, CDR2 YYEKEE (reference sequence). Looking up the rest from reference TRBV5-5 and TRBJ2-5 gives the full variable domain: DAGVTQSPTHLIKTRGQQVTLRCSPISGHKSVSWYQQVLGQGPQFIFQYYEKEERGRGNFPDRFSARQFPNYSSELNVNALLLGDSALYLCASSYSEGGETQYFGPGTRLLVL.

This chain joins TRBV5-1 and TRBJ2-1; D perhaps matches TRBD1 (6 bases). Gene TRBJ2-7 matches the end of the DNA better, so the J call may be wrong. The CDR3 is 13 amino acids. Per the germline V gene, CDR1 is SGHRS and CDR2 is YFSETQ. Written as DNA, the CDR3 is TGCGCCAGCAGCTTAGGGGGACGGTACGAGCAGTACTTC. This gives the protein CASSLGGRYEQYF.

This clonotype was detected a few times. The chain joins TRBV3-1 to TRBJ2-7; TRBD1 agrees at 7 bases. V trimming: 1 base; J trimming: 2 bases; junction bases outside the gene matches: 2. Looked up from germline, CDR1 is LGHDT and CDR2 is YNNKEL (reference sequence). The CDR3 contains 14 residues. The CDR3 sequence is CASSQATGAYEQYF. In DNA, the CDR3 is TGTGCCAGCAGCCAAGCAACAGGGGCCTACGAGCAGTACTTC.

J is TRBJ2-5 and V is TRBV6-2 or TRBV6-3; D is possibly TRBD2 (6 bases). Germline loops: CDR1 MNHEY, CDR2 SVGEGT. V lost 5 bases and J lost 7, with 14 bases in between. The CDR3 contains 13 residues. CDR3 residues: CASSPGVLPTQYF. CDR3 bases: TGTGCCAGCAGTCCGGGAGTACTACCGACCCAGTACTTC.

This clonotype has only a few counts. The rearrangement links TRBV6-5 to TRBJ2-1; 8 bases are shared with TRBD2. The CDR3 loop spans 14 amino acids. The J segment lost 9 bases and the V segment lost 6 bases, leaving 10 bases of the junction unmatched. The germline V gene encodes CDR1 MNHEY and CDR2 SVGAGI. The CDR3 coding sequence is TGTGCCAGCAGCACAGTCGGACTAGCAGCTGAGCAGTTCTTC. Amino acid sequence: CASSTVGLAAEQFF.

This clonotype was recorded a few times. This chain links TRBV2 with TRBJ1-2; D ambiguous. V was trimmed by 6 bases and J by 3 bases, leaving 14 bases between them. The CDR3 has 14 residues. Germline-derived CDR1 and CDR2 are SNHLY and FYNNEI. This CDR3 is CASRLRSADYGYTF. As DNA, the CDR3 is TGTGCCAGCAGGTTAAGGTCTGCGGACTATGGCTACACCTTC.

The chain recombines TRBV5-1 with TRBJ1-1, with 9 bases fitting TRBD1. Germline V CDR1 and CDR2: SGHRS, YFSETQ. Trimming cost V 4 bases and J 2 bases; bases outside gene matches: 3. The CDR3 runs 14 residues. Here the CDR3 reads CASSRDRANTEAFF. CDR3 bases: TGCGCCAGCAGCCGGGACAGGGCCAACACTGAAGCTTTCTTT. The whole variable domain, filled in from reference TRBV5-1 and TRBJ1-1, reads KAGVTQTPRYLIKTRGQQVTLSCSPISGHRSVSWYQQTPGQGLQFLFEYFSETQRNKGNFPGRFSGRQFSNSRSEMNVSTLELGDSALYLCASSRDRANTEAFFGQGTRLTVV.

This clonotype was recorded a few times. The chain recombines TRBV12-3 or TRBV12-4 with TRBJ2-2; possible D gene TRBD1, 5 bases. The CDR3 contains 14 residues. The V end was cut by 8 bases, the J end by 4 bases, with 14 bases between. The CDR3 protein is CASGLGLGTGELFF. In nucleotides, the CDR3 is TGTGCCAGCGGTCTGGGGCTCGGCACCGGGGAGCTGTTTTTT.

The chain recombines TRBV12-3 or TRBV12-4 with TRBJ1-6, with 7 bases that match TRBD1. This CDR3 region has 15 residues. J was trimmed by 9 bases and V by 6 bases; bases with no gene match: 11. The CDR3 spells CASSLGLGGSSPLHF. In nucleotides, the CDR3 is TGTGCCAGCAGCCTCGGCCTAGGGGGCTCTTCACCCCTCCACTTT.

The sample holds a few counts of this clonotype. This rearrangement joins TRBV14 to TRBJ2-4, with a tentative D call TRBD2 (5 bases). Trimming removed 1 base at V and 0 bases at J, with 16 bases between. CDR3 length equals 18 residues. Per the germline V gene, CDR1 is SGHDN and CDR2 is FVKESK. CDR3 loop: CASSQGNGSPVAKNIQYF. The CDR3 region has the DNA TGTGCCAGCAGCCAAGGGAATGGGAGTCCAGTAGCCAAAAACATTCAGTACTTC.

This clonotype was observed a few times. This chain uses TRBV11-2 with TRBJ1-2; maybe TRBD1 (5 bases). V dropped 5 bases and J dropped 8 bases, with 21 bases sitting between them. CDR3 length: 15 amino acids. Germline CDR1 SGHAT, CDR2 FQNNGV. The CDR3 nucleotides read TGTGCCAGCAGCACAAATAGGGGTAGGAGGGGCGGCTACACCTTC. Translating gives CASSTNRGRRGGYTF.